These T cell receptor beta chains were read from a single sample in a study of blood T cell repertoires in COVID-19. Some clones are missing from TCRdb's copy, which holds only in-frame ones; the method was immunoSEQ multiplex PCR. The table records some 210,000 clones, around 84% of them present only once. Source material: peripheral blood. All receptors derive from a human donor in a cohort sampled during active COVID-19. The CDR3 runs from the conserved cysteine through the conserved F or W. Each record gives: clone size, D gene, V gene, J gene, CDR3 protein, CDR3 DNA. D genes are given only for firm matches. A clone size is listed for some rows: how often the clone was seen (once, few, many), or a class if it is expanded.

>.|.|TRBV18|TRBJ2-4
CASSPPAGGGTKNIQYF
TGTGCCAGCTCACCACCGGCGGGCGGAGGAACCAAAAACATTCAGTACTTC
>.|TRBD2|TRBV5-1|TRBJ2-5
CASMAGFAGGGETQYF
TGCGCCAGCATGGCAGGCTTTGCGGGGGGAGGTGAGACCCAGTACTTC
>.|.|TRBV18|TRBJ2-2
CASSPRFKANTGELFF
TGTGCCAGCTCACCTCGGTTCAAAGCGAACACCGGGGAGCTGTTTTTT
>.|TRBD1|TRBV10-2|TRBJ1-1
CASSPETTGITEAFF
TGCGCCAGCAGCCCCGAAACGACAGGGATCACTGAAGCTTTCTTT
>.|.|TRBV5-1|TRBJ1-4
CASSRGGDWSNEKLFF
TGCGCCAGTTCCCGGGGGGGGGATTGGAGTAATGAAAAACTGTTTTTT
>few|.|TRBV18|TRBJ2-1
CASSPRQGFDEQFF
TGTGCCAGCTCACCACGTCAGGGGTTTGATGAGCAGTTCTTC
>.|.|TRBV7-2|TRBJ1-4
CASSPVRETNEKLFF
TGTGCCAGCAGCCCAGTCCGGGAAACTAATGAAAAACTGTTTTTT
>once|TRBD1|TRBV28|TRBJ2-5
CASSKTGAQETQYF
TGTGCCAGCAGTAAGACAGGGGCGCAAGAGACCCAGTACTTC
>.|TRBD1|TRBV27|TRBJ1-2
CASSLGQGDYGYTF
TGTGCCAGCAGTCTCGGACAGGGTGACTATGGCTACACCTTC
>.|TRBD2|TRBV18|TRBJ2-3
CASSRLPGGQRDTQYF
TGTGCCAGCTCTCGTCTTCCGGGGGGGCAAAGAGATACGCAGTATTTT
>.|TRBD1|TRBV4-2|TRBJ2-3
CASSHFRTGSSTDTQYF
TGTGCCAGCAGCCATTTCCGGACAGGGTCTAGCACAGATACGCAGTATTTT
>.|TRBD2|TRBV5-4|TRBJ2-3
CASSSRTSGGTDTQYF
TGTGCCAGCAGCTCCAGGACTAGCGGGGGCACAGATACGCAGTATTTT
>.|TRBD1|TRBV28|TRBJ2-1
CAGGTGNKNEQFF
TGTGCCGGCGGGACAGGGAATAAGAATGAGCAGTTCTTC
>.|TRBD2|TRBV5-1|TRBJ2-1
CASSTYGLAGGSNEQFF
TGCGCCAGCAGTACTTACGGACTAGCGGGAGGTTCTAATGAGCAGTTCTTC
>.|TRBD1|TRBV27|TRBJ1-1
CASSLYRGPEAFF
TGTGCCAGCAGTTTATACAGGGGGCCTGAAGCTTTCTTT
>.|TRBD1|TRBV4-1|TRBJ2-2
CASSQLTGGAYTGELFF
TGCGCCAGCAGTCAACTGACAGGGGGCGCCTACACCGGGGAGCTGTTTTTT
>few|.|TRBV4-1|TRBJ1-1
CASSQDLGGYTEAFF
TGCGCCAGCAGCCAAGATTTGGGGGGATACACTGAAGCTTTCTTT
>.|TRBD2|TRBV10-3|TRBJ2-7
CAISKGTSGNYEQYF
TGTGCCATCAGCAAGGGGACTAGCGGTAACTACGAGCAGTACTTC
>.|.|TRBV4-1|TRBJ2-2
CASSQGPLVPTGELFF
TGCGCCAGCAGCCAAGGTCCCTTAGTCCCCACCGGGGAGCTGTTTTTT
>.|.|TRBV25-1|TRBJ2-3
CASGSPSGTQYF
TGTGCCTCAGGGTCTCCGTCGGGTACGCAGTATTTT
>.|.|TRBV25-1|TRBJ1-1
CASSHRAMNTEAFF
TGTGCCAGCAGCCACAGGGCGATGAACACTGAAGCTTTCTTT
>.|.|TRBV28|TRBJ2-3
CASRGTGIQTDTQYF
TGTGCCAGCAGGGGGACTGGAATTCAGACAGATACGCAGTATTTT
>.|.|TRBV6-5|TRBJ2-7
CASRTRDLSFEQYF
TGTGCCAGCAGGACCCGGGATCTATCTTTTGAGCAGTACTTC
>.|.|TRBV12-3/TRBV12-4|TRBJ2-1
CASSFSGFNEQFF
TGTGCCAGCAGTTTTTCGGGGTTCAATGAGCAGTTCTTC
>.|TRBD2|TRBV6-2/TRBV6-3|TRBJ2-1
CASSDRAGGGYYNEQFF
TGTGCCAGCAGTGACCGAGCGGGAGGCGGGTACTACAATGAGCAGTTCTTC
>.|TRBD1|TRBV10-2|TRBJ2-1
CASNNPGTGIDEQFF
TGCGCCAGCAACAATCCCGGGACAGGGATCGATGAGCAGTTCTTC
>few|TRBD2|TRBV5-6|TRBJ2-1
CASSAGTREFF
TGTGCCAGCAGCGCCGGGACTAGAGAGTTCTTC
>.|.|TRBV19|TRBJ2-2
CASSIDLHSSNTGELFF
TGTGCCAGTAGTATAGATCTTCACAGCTCTAACACCGGGGAGCTGTTTTTT
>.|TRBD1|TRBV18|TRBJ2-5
CASSRGQGWEETQYF
TGTGCCAGCTCGCGAGGACAGGGGTGGGAAGAGACCCAGTACTTC
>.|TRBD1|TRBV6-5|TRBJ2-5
CASATGGPVETQYF
TGTGCCAGTGCGACAGGGGGCCCGGTGGAGACCCAGTACTTC
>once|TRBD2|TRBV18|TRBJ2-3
CASSPGLAGGRTDTQYF
TGTGCCAGCTCCCCGGGACTAGCGGGGGGTCGCACAGATACGCAGTATTTT
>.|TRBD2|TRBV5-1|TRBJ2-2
CASSAGTSGSSGELFF
TGCGCCAGCAGCGCCGGGACTAGCGGAAGCTCCGGGGAGCTGTTTTTT
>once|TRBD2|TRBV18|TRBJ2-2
CASSPRTLAGTPGELFF
TGTGCCAGCTCACCACGAACACTAGCGGGGACTCCCGGGGAGCTGTTTTTT
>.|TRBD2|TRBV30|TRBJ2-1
CAWSVGLAGENEQFF
TGTGCCTGGAGTGTTGGACTAGCGGGAGAGAATGAGCAGTTCTTC
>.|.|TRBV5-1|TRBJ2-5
CASSLAGGRKDQETQYF
TGCGCCAGCAGCTTGGCCGGGGGGCGGAAGGACCAAGAGACCCAGTACTTC
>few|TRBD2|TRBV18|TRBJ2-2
CASSRTSATGELFF
TGTGCCAGCTCACGGACTAGCGCAACCGGGGAGCTGTTTTTT
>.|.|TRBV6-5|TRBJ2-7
CASRVDILHSYEQYF
TGTGCCAGCAGAGTGGACATCCTTCACTCCTACGAGCAGTACTTC
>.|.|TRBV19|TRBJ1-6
CASSDPGGPLHF
TGTGCCAGTAGCGACCCCGGGGGACCCCTCCACTTT
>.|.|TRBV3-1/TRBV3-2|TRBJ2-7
CASSQASSNYEQYF
TGTGCCAGCAGCCAAGCGTCTAGTAACTACGAGCAGTACTTC
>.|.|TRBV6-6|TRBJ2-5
CASSYRRGRQETQYF
TGTGCCAGCAGTTACCGGAGGGGACGGCAAGAGACCCAGTACTTC
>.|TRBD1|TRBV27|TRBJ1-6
CASSYRGYNSPLHF
TGTGCCAGCAGTTACAGGGGGTATAATTCACCCCTCCACTTT
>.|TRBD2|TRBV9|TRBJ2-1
CASSVWTSGYNEQFF
TGTGCCAGCAGCGTTTGGACTAGCGGCTACAATGAGCAGTTCTTC
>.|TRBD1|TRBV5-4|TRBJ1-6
CASSLQGTDSPLHF
TGTGCCAGCAGCTTGCAGGGGACAGATTCACCCCTCCACTTT
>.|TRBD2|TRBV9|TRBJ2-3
CASSVARGVMNTQYF
TGTGCCAGCAGCGTGGCCCGGGGGGTGATGAATACGCAGTATTTT
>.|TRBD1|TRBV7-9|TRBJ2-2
CASSSPGQGGLNTGELFF
TGTGCCAGCAGCTCCCCGGGACAGGGGGGATTGAACACCGGGGAGCTGTTTTTT
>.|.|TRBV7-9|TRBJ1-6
CASRTGNYNSPLHF
TGTGCCAGCAGAACAGGAAACTATAATTCACCCCTCCACTTT
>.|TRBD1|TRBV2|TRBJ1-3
CASSQSPQGLGGNTIYF
TGTGCCAGCAGCCAATCCCCACAGGGGCTTGGAGGAAACACCATATATTTT
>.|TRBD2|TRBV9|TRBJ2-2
CASSKSGLAELSNTGELFF
TGTGCCAGCAGCAAATCCGGGCTAGCGGAACTATCGAACACCGGGGAGCTGTTTTTT
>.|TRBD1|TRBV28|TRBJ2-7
CASTYRGPYLDEQYF
TGTGCCAGCACCTACAGGGGGCCCTACTTGGACGAGCAGTACTTC
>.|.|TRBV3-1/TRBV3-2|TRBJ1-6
CASSQDREAVFYNSPLHF
TGTGCCAGCAGCCAAGATAGGGAGGCAGTCTTCTATAATTCACCCCTCCACTTT
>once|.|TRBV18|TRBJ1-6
CASSSDINSPLHF
TGTGCCAGCTCATCGGACATCAACTCACCCCTCCACTTT